A single sample gave rise to the 30 T cell receptor beta chains below, sequenced in a study of early T cells in non-severe SARS-CoV-2 infection. TCRdb reprocessed the 5' RACE reads with MiXCR, giving one entry per CDR3 protein. The data contain tens of thousands of distinct CDR3 sequences, 5% of them singletons. The sample comprised whole blood. The receptors derive from an adult who was a healthcare worker with PCR-confirmed SARS-CoV-2 infection or an uninfected control (not recorded which).

This clonotype occurred many times. V and J are TRBV28 and TRBJ1-1; D is perhaps TRBD1 (6 bases). Trimming stripped 2 bases from V and 1 base from J, with 11 bases between. This CDR3 region has 15 residues. Germline loops: CDR1 MDHEN, CDR2 SYDVKM. The CDR3 coding sequence is TGTGCCAGCAGTTTAAGGGGGGGCGCGAACACTGAAGCTTTCTTT. Protein product: CASSLRGGANTEAFF. The full variable domain, rest sourced from reference TRBV28 and TRBJ1-1, is DVKVTQSSRYLVKRTGEKVFLECVQDMDHENMFWYRQDPGLGLRLIYFSYDVKMKEKGDIPEGYSVSREKKERFSLILESASTNQTSMYLCASSLRGGANTEAFFGQGTRLTVV.

The sample holds many counts of this clonotype. The chain links TRBV18 to TRBJ2-7; TRBD1 agrees at 8 bases. Trimming cost V 5 bases and J 2 bases; bases outside gene matches: 11. The CDR3 runs 16 residues. Germline CDR1 reads KGHSH; CDR2 reads LQKENI. The CDR3 nucleotides read TGTGCCAGCTCAAGGGGCTCTGGACAGGGCACCTACGAGCAGTACTTC. Amino acid sequence: CASSRGSGQGTYEQYF.

This clonotype was observed at least ten times. The chain links TRBV20-1 to TRBJ1-2; D uncertain. Trimming removed 6 bases from V and 0 bases from J, with 14 bases in between. Per the germline V gene, CDR1 is DFQATT and CDR2 is SNEGSKA (reference sequence). The CDR3 runs 14 residues. The CDR3, as DNA: TGCAGTGCCCCGACAAGACTCACTAACTATGGCTACACCTTC. Its translation: CSAPTRLTNYGYTF.

This clonotype was seen a handful of times. The DNA for the CDR3 is TGTGCCAGCAGTTTCTCGGGTGGAGCTTTCTTT. Translating it yields CASSFSGGAFF. This sequence joins TRBV12-3 or TRBV12-4 and TRBJ1-1; no clear D gene. This CDR3 contains 11 residues. The V end lost 3 bases, the J end lost 10 bases, and 9 bases lay between the germline ends.

The J gene is TRBJ1-2, the V gene TRBV5-1, with D uncertain. This CDR3 is built from 13 residues. The V gene lost 2 bases and the J gene lost 2 bases, with 7 bases spanning the gap. Per the germline V gene, CDR1 is SGHRS and CDR2 is YFSETQ. The CDR3 region has the DNA TGCGCCAGCAGCTTTCCAGAAAACTATGGCTACACCTTC. It codes for CASSFPENYGYTF.

This clonotype was seen only once. This rearrangement joins TRBV11-2 to TRBJ2-7; 10 nucleotides line up with TRBD1. From germline, CDR1 is SGHAT and CDR2 FQNNGV. The ends lost 5 bases at V and 5 bases at J; junction bases unmatched: 6. The CDR3 totals 14 residues. The CDR3 region has the DNA TGTGCCAGCAGCGTTGGGACAGGGGCCCACGAGCAGTACTTC. The encoded protein is CASSVGTGAHEQYF.

The chain has TRBV9 and TRBJ2-7; no clear D. The CDR3 runs 13 residues. Trimming took off 0 bases at V and 3 bases at J, with 7 bases between the two ends. Germline CDR1 reads SGDLS; CDR2 reads YYNGEE. The CDR3 sequence is CASSVDGYYEQYF. The CDR3 DNA follows: TGTGCCAGCAGCGTAGACGGCTACTACGAGCAGTACTTC.

This clonotype has only a few counts. This rearrangement joins TRBV6-6 to TRBJ2-7; no firm D call. The CDR3 runs to 12 residues. With 3 bases removed from V and 5 bases from J, the gap between germline ends came to 8 bases. Per germline, CDR1 MNHNY and CDR2 SVGAGI (reference sequence). CDR3 in DNA: TGTGCCAGCAGTTATTCTACACACGAGCAGTACTTC. Translation: CASSYSTHEQYF.

This clonotype is labeled as medium-sized. The chain carries TRBV29-1 and TRBJ2-3, with 12 bases identical to TRBD2. V lost 8 bases, J lost 2 bases, and 11 bases stayed unmatched. CDR1 and CDR2 from the germline V gene are SQVTM and ANQGSEA. The CDR3 totals 16 residues. In DNA form, the CDR3 reads TGCAGCTCCACGAGGGGACTAGCGGGTATCACAGATACGCAGTATTTT. Protein product: CSSTRGLAGITDTQYF.

This clonotype appeared many times. The chain couples TRBV27 to TRBJ2-7, with D possibly being TRBD1 (5 bases). The V gene's germline CDR1 is MNHEY and CDR2 SMNVEV (reference sequence). With 4 bases removed from V and 7 bases from J, the gap between germline ends came to 17 bases. The CDR3 runs 14 residues. The CDR3: CASSYRGRDGEQYF. CDR3 coding DNA: TGTGCCAGCAGTTACCGTGGCAGGGATGGAGAGCAGTACTTC.

This clonotype occurred many times. The rearrangement links TRBV27 to TRBJ2-7; 7 positions match TRBD1. The germline CDR1 and CDR2 sequences are MNHEY and SMNVEV (reference sequence). The CDR3 extends over 14 amino acids. V lost 2 bases and J lost 3; bases outside the gene matches: 4. The DNA of the CDR3 is TGTGCCAGCAGTTTACGAGGGGGCCTCTACGAGCAGTACTTC. Its protein is CASSLRGGLYEQYF.

In its sample, this clonotype was seen many times. The rearrangement uses TRBV20-1 and TRBJ1-4; D is unclear. This CDR3 region has 14 residues. With 0 bases removed from V and 7 bases from J, the gap between germline ends came to 12 bases. CDR1 is DFQATT, CDR2 SNEGSKA, per germline (reference sequence). In DNA form, the CDR3 reads TGCAGTGCTAGAGATCTGGGGAGAGGTGAAAAACTGTTTTTT. As protein: CSARDLGRGEKLFF.

This clonotype is medium-sized in the sample. The chain recombines TRBV7-2 with TRBJ1-1, with 7 bases lining up with TRBD1. Germline CDR1 reads SGHTA; CDR2 reads FQGNSA. The CDR3 runs to 16 residues. The J segment lost 3 bases and the V segment lost 5 bases, leaving 12 bases of the junction unmatched. This CDR3 is CASSPRGGQRDTEAFF. Here the CDR3 DNA reads TGTGCCAGCAGCCCAAGGGGGGGACAGAGAGACACTGAAGCTTTCTTT.

The chain carries TRBV25-1 and TRBJ1-4; D not resolved. CDR1 MGHDK and CDR2 SYGVNS come from the germline V gene. The CDR3 is 13 residues long. Trimming cost V 3 bases and J 13 bases, with 15 bases left between them. CDR3 sequence reads: CASSEIGGIGLFF. In DNA, the CDR3 is TGTGCCAGCAGTGAGATTGGAGGGATCGGACTGTTTTTT.

This clonotype was observed many times. This rearrangement joins TRBV19 to TRBJ1-1, with D tentatively TRBD1 (5 bases). CDR1 and CDR2 from the germline V gene are LNHDA and SQIVND (reference sequence). V gave up 7 bases and J gave up 3 bases, with 15 bases separating them. The CDR3 extends over 14 amino acids. CDR3 nucleotides: TGTGCCAGTAAGCGGGGCGATGTGGACACTGAAGCTTTCTTT. Translation: CASKRGDVDTEAFF.

This clonotype occurred a few times. This chain links TRBV11-2 with TRBJ2-7; 8 bases are a match to TRBD1. The trim removed 1 base at V and 3 bases at J, leaving 5 bases unmatched. There are 15 residues in the CDR3. Germline V gene lookup returns CDR1 SGHAT and CDR2 FQNNGV. In DNA form, the CDR3 reads TGTGCCAGCAGCTTAGGGGCGGGACAGGTCTACGAGCAGTACTTC. Encoded protein: CASSLGAGQVYEQYF.

This clonotype is a singleton in its sample. The CDR3 region has the DNA TGCAGTGCTAGGACTGAGACGCAAGCCTACGAGCAGTACTTC. Translating gives CSARTETQAYEQYF. The chain combines TRBV20-1 with TRBJ2-7; D unclear. Germline CDR1 reads DFQATT; CDR2 reads SNEGSKA (reference sequence). V lost 3 bases and J lost 2, with 14 bases in between. The CDR3 spans 14 residues.

The chain links TRBV5-6 to TRBJ2-2; D not resolved. CDR3 length equals 12 residues. CDR1 is SGHDT and CDR2 is YYEEEE in the germline V gene. V lost 2 bases, J lost 7 bases, and 6 bases lay in between. The DNA of the CDR3 is TGTGCCAGCAGCTTCGGATACGGGGAGCTGTTTTTT. It specifies CASSFGYGELFF.

The chain has TRBV4-3 and TRBJ2-2; 9 bases agree with TRBD2. The germline CDR1 and CDR2 sequences are LGHNA and YSLEER. The CDR3 is 16 residues long. After removal of 0 bases from V and 6 bases from J, the junction contained 5 bases not matched to a gene. The CDR3 loop reads CASSQEPGGGAGELFF. CDR3 DNA: TGCGCCAGCAGCCAAGAACCAGGCGGGGGGGCCGGGGAGCTGTTTTTT.

This clonotype has a count of ten or more. The rearrangement joins TRBV7-2 to TRBJ1-5; 7 bases map to TRBD1. Germline V lookup: CDR1 SGHTA, CDR2 FQGNSA. The length of the CDR3 is 14 residues. The ends lost 5 bases at V and 5 bases at J; junction bases unmatched: 6. The DNA of the CDR3 is TGTGCCAGCAGCCCCCGGACAGGAGATCAGCCCCAGCATTTT. It codes for CASSPRTGDQPQHF.

The V gene is TRBV28, the J gene TRBJ2-7; D perhaps matches TRBD2 (5 bases). The CDR3 runs to 12 residues. Trimming removed 4 bases from V and 7 bases from J, with 11 bases in between. Germline V gives CDR1 MDHEN, CDR2 SYDVKM. This CDR3 reads CASSSGSPEQYF. The CDR3 DNA sequence: TGTGCCAGCAGTTCGGGGTCTCCGGAGCAGTACTTC.

V is TRBV27 and J is TRBJ1-2, with 10 bases aligning to TRBD1. Trimming cost V 3 bases and J 0 bases; bases outside gene matches: 10. This CDR3 spans 18 amino acids. Germline V gene data show CDR1 as MNHEY and CDR2 as SMNVEV (reference sequence). Written as DNA, the CDR3 is TGTGCCAGCAGTTTTGCGGGGACAGGGGTTATTTCTAACTATGGCTACACCTTC. It codes for CASSFAGTGVISNYGYTF.

This clonotype is categorized as medium-sized (0.01 to 0.1%). The chain links TRBV10-3 to TRBJ1-1; 9 bases are a match to TRBD1. Germline assignment: CDR1 ENHRY and CDR2 SYGVKD. The CDR3 covers 13 residues. The V gene end was trimmed by 5 bases and the J gene end by 6 bases; junction bases not matched to a gene: 4. In nucleotides, the CDR3 is TGTGCCATCAGTAAACAGGGGGCACCTGAAGCTTTCTTT. It yields the protein CAISKQGAPEAFF.

This clonotype occurred many times. The chain carries TRBV7-6 and TRBJ2-4, with 9 nucleotides matching TRBD1. Trimming cost V 1 base and J 7 bases; bases outside gene matches: 5. The CDR3 covers 15 residues. The germline V gene has CDR1 SGHVS and CDR2 FNYEAQ. The CDR3, as DNA: TGTGCCAGCAGCTTAGACAGGGGGCGCGGGAACATTCAGTACTTC. As protein: CASSLDRGRGNIQYF.

This clonotype was observed at least ten times. The chain couples TRBV14 to TRBJ2-2, with 14 nucleotides matching TRBD2. This CDR3 region has 18 residues. V was clipped by 4 bases and J by 2 bases; unmatched bases: 6. Germline V gene sequence: CDR1 SGHDN, CDR2 FVKESK. The CDR3 bases are TGTGCCAGCAGCCCACTGGGACTAGCGGGGGCTAACACCGGGGAGCTGTTTTTT. Translation: CASSPLGLAGANTGELFF.

This clonotype was picked up many times. V gene TRBV6-5 combines with J gene TRBJ2-7; the match to TRBD1 covers 9 bases. In germline, CDR1 is MNHEY, CDR2 SVGAGI. Losses at the gene ends were 0 bases for V and 1 base for J; bases not matched to a gene: 7. The CDR3 consists of 17 residues. The CDR3 loop is CASSYSTGGTSSYEQYF. For the CDR3, the DNA is TGTGCCAGCAGTTACTCGACAGGGGGAACGTCGTCCTACGAGCAGTACTTC.

This clonotype appeared many times. The V and J genes are TRBV10-3 and TRBJ2-1; D may be TRBD1 or TRBD2 (5 bases each). The V and J ends lost 10 bases and 2 bases respectively, with 18 bases between them. The CDR3 is made up of 15 amino acids. The germline CDR1 and CDR2 sequences are ENHRY and SYGVKD. CDR3 residues: CATAPRDPTYNEQFF. CDR3 DNA sequence: TGTGCCACCGCGCCCCGGGACCCTACCTACAATGAGCAGTTCTTC.

The table lists this clonotype with a few counts. Germline is not matched at one junction end, which may reflect a read error. V is TRBV7-6 and J is TRBJ2-1, with 8 positions matching TRBD1. The CDR3 consists of 15 residues. Germline CDR1 reads SGHVS; CDR2 reads FNYEAQ. The CDR3 spells CASSPGTGNYNGQFF. CDR3 nucleotides: TGTGCCAGCAGCCCCGGGACAGGCAACTACAATGGGCAGTTCTTC.

This clonotype has at least ten counts. This chain links TRBV21-1 with TRBJ1-1; TRBD1 was called by the table and not checked on the DNA. TRBV21-1 counts as a pseudogene. This CDR3 spans 17 amino acids. CDR3 in DNA: TGTGCCAGCAGCAACGGACAGGACCTCATACTGAACACTGAAGCTTTCTTT. Amino acids: CASSNGQDLILNTEAFF.

The sample holds many counts of this clonotype. The chain has TRBV20-1 and TRBJ2-7; 9 nucleotides match TRBD2. Germline trimming cut 3 bases from V and 3 bases from J; bases unmatched to any gene: 6. The V gene's germline CDR1 is DFQATT and CDR2 SNEGSKA (reference sequence). The CDR3 has 14 amino acids. CDR3 nucleotides: TGCAGTGCTAGCAAGGCTAGCGGGGTCTACGAGCAGTACTTC. It encodes CSASKASGVYEQYF.